The present entry profiles one T cell receptor beta chain with its context. While infection was still active, Seattle patients were enrolled and then followed longitudinally. This specimen belongs to a study of blood T cell repertoires in COVID-19. Original analysis: Amplifying reference gene primers gave estimates of nucleated cell counts. Generated by immunoSEQ multiplex PCR, the TCRdb table keeps only in-frame clones and is missing some. V, J and clone size reflect that table, while D and trimming were determined from the DNA. The sample carries approximately 340,000 clones, about 87% recorded once. Trimming removed 3 bases from V and 2 bases from J, with 11 bases in between. The CDR3 runs 16 residues. Germline assignment: CDR1 MNHEY and CDR2 SMNVEV (reference sequence).

This sequence joins TRBV27 and TRBJ1-6; a possible D gene is TRBD1 (6 bases). The clonotype comes from a man aged 30 to 45 with COVID-19, enrolled during active disease. The sequenced sample consisted of peripheral blood. DNA for the CDR3: TGTGCCAGCAGTTTCCAGGGGAGCCCCTATAATTCACCCCTCCACTTT. It specifies CASSFQGSPYNSPLHF.